The 20 T cell receptor beta chains below were found in one sample sequenced in a study of siplizumab effects on memory and regulatory T cells. Assay used: immunoSEQ multiplex PCR; TCRdb lists only in-frame clones, some missing. This table has roughly 100,000 clones, 93% appearing once. The source material was CD4+ T cells sorted from blood. The receptors stem from a human donor in good health.

The J gene is TRBJ2-2, the V gene TRBV19; 7 bases match TRBD2. The germline V gene encodes CDR1 LNHDA and CDR2 SQIVND (reference sequence). The CDR3 has 17 amino acids. Trimming took 3 bases from V and 0 from J; bases not matched to a gene: 7. The CDR3 region is CASSMIGGGANTGELFF. Here the CDR3 DNA reads TGTGCCAGTAGTATGATTGGCGGGGGAGCGAACACCGGGGAGCTGTTTTTT.

The chain is built from TRBV30 and TRBJ1-6; no firm D call. The CDR3 covers 15 residues. Germline V gene lookup returns CDR1 GTSNPN and CDR2 SVGIG (reference sequence). Trimming removed 3 bases at V and 7 bases at J, with 16 bases between. CDR3 in DNA: TGTGCCTGGAGGCGTGTAAGGTCCCCGAATTCACCCCTCCACTTT. As protein: CAWRRVRSPNSPLHF.

The V and J genes are TRBV11-3 and TRBJ1-2, with TRBD1 identical over 7 bases. V was pared by 4 bases and J by 8 bases, with 10 bases of the junction left unmatched. The germline CDR1 and CDR2 sequences are SGHNT and YENEEA. This CDR3 has 14 residues. The CDR3 loop is CASSSTPTGKGYTF. The DNA for the CDR3 is TGTGCCAGCAGCTCCACCCCGACAGGGAAGGGCTACACCTTC.

This clone appeared a few times. V and J are TRBV5-1 and TRBJ2-1, with D possibly TRBD2 on 5 matching bases. From germline, CDR1 is SGHRS and CDR2 YFSETQ. Trimming removed 4 bases at V and 0 bases at J, with 14 bases between. The CDR3 covers 16 residues. CDR3 in amino acids: CASSLVEVSSYNEQFF. DNA of the CDR3: TGCGCCAGCAGCCTCGTGGAGGTGAGCTCCTACAATGAGCAGTTCTTC. The variable domain in full, completed from reference TRBV5-1 and TRBJ2-1, reads KAGVTQTPRYLIKTRGQQVTLSCSPISGHRSVSWYQQTPGQGLQFLFEYFSETQRNKGNFPGRFSGRQFSNSRSEMNVSTLELGDSALYLCASSLVEVSSYNEQFFGPGTRLTVL.

This clone was seen once. The chain recombines TRBV10-3 with TRBJ2-7; no firm D call. CDR3 length: 15 amino acids. Between the trimmed V and J ends, which lost 4 bases and 1 base, there was a span of 14 bases. Germline CDR1 reads ENHRY; CDR2 reads SYGVKD. CDR3 bases: TGTGCCATCAGTGCAGACGCCACCCATTCCTACGAGCAGTACTTC. It yields the protein CAISADATHSYEQYF.

The chain joins TRBV7-9 to TRBJ2-1, with TRBD2 identical over 14 bases. The CDR3 covers 15 residues. CDR1 and CDR2 (germline): SEHNR, FQNEAQ (reference sequence). V lost 5 bases and J lost 6; bases outside the gene matches: 3. This chain's CDR3 is CASSRLAGGLNEQFF. CDR3 nucleotide sequence: TGTGCCAGCAGCCGACTAGCGGGAGGGCTCAATGAGCAGTTCTTC.

The rearrangement uses TRBV30 and TRBJ1-4, with a weak D call TRBD1 (6 bases). The germline gives CDR1 GTSNPN, CDR2 SVGIG (reference sequence). CDR3 length: 12 residues. Trimming took off 6 bases at V and 8 bases at J, with 13 bases between the two ends. CDR3 in amino acids: CACRGRQEKLFF. DNA for the CDR3: TGTGCCTGCAGGGGCAGGCAGGAAAAACTGTTTTTT.

This rearrangement joins TRBV16 to TRBJ2-3; D gene uncertain. Germline CDR1 is KGHSY and CDR2 is FQNENV. The V end was cut by 2 bases, the J end by 5 bases, with 5 bases between. This CDR3 has 12 residues. The CDR3: CASSQPRDTQYF. DNA for the CDR3: TGTGCCAGCAGCCAACCTCGAGATACGCAGTATTTT.

The rearrangement joins TRBV11-2 to TRBJ1-3; no firm D call. The CDR3 runs 16 residues. Germline CDR1 reads SGHAT; CDR2 reads FQNNGV. The V end was cut by 1 base, the J end by 0 bases, with 10 bases between. This CDR3 is CASSLASINSGNTIYF. In DNA form, the CDR3 reads TGTGCCAGCAGCTTAGCCAGTATTAACTCTGGAAACACCATATATTTT.

This chain uses TRBV9 with TRBJ1-3; 8 bases map to TRBD1. The CDR3 runs to 14 residues. CDR1 SGDLS and CDR2 YYNGEE come from the germline V gene. Germline trimming cut 4 bases from V and 7 bases from J; bases unmatched to any gene: 7. CDR3 DNA sequence: TGTGCCAGCAGCTCACGGACAGGGCGGAACACCATATATTTT. This translates into CASSSRTGRNTIYF. Full variable domain (rest looked up from reference TRBV9 and TRBJ1-3): DSGVTQTPKHLITATGQRVTLRCSPRSGDLSVYWYQQSLDQGLQFLIQYYNGEERAKGNILERFSAQQFPDLHSELNLSSLELGDSALYFCASSSRTGRNTIYFGEGSWLTVV.

This clone appeared a single time. The V gene is TRBV5-4, the J gene TRBJ2-3, with 11 bases that match TRBD2. The V gene's germline CDR1 is SGHNT and CDR2 YYREEE (reference sequence). V shed 1 base and J 0 bases; nucleotides not matched to a gene: 1. This CDR3 is built from 16 residues. The CDR3 protein is CASSLPSGGSTDTQYF. For the CDR3, the DNA is TGTGCCAGCAGCTTGCCTAGCGGGGGGAGCACAGATACGCAGTATTTT.

This sequence joins TRBV19 and TRBJ1-5; tentative D call: TRBD1 (5 bases). The CDR3 is 16 amino acids. V was pared by 3 bases and J by 0 bases, with 12 bases between. Germline-derived CDR1 and CDR2 are LNHDA and SQIVND (reference sequence). CDR3 protein: CASSIPGRSSNQPQHF. The CDR3 DNA follows: TGTGCCAGTAGTATTCCGGGACGTAGTAGCAATCAGCCCCAGCATTTT.

The chain is built from TRBV30 and TRBJ2-3, with TRBD2 matching 8 bases. Losses at the gene ends were 3 bases for V and 2 bases for J; bases not matched to a gene: 16. Germline V CDR1 and CDR2: GTSNPN, SVGIG (reference sequence). The CDR3 contains 18 residues. In nucleotides, the CDR3 is TGTGCCTGGAGCCCGCCACCACGGGGTAGCGGGGACACAGATACGCAGTATTTT. Protein sequence: CAWSPPPRGSGDTDTQYF.

The count of this clone is one. This chain uses TRBV30 with TRBJ2-5, with D maybe TRBD1 (6 bases). Trimming removed 0 bases at V and 5 bases at J, with 13 bases between. The CDR3 runs to 14 residues. Looked up from germline, CDR1 is GTSNPN and CDR2 is SVGIG (reference sequence). The CDR3 spells CAWSVGTPLETQYF. The DNA of the CDR3 is TGTGCCTGGAGTGTAGGGACACCCCTCGAGACCCAGTACTTC.

This clone was seen a few times. J is TRBJ1-6 and V is TRBV2; D gene unclear. The CDR3 is made up of 13 amino acids. The germline V and J ends were trimmed by 4 bases and 11 bases, with 12 bases remaining between them. Germline V gene sequence: CDR1 SNHLY, CDR2 FYNNEI. The CDR3 spells CASSGEGFAPLHF. CDR3 in DNA: TGTGCCAGCAGTGGCGAGGGTTTCGCACCCCTCCACTTT.

As DNA, the CDR3 is TGTGCCAGACGCTATGGCTACACCTTC. Translation: CARRYGYTF. This chain uses TRBV3-1 (or the pseudogene TRBV3-2) with TRBJ1-2; D remains ambiguous. CDR1 and CDR2 from the germline V gene are LGHDT and YNNKEL (reference sequence). This CDR3 has 9 amino acids. Between the trimmed V and J ends, which lost 9 bases and 4 bases, there was a span of 3 bases.

The rearrangement links TRBV5-1 to TRBJ1-1; the D is unclear. The CDR3 covers 13 residues. Trimming shortened V by 1 base and J by 1 base, and 5 bases separated the two germline ends. Germline V gene data show CDR1 as SGHRS and CDR2 as YFSETQ. CDR3 in DNA: TGCGCCAGCAGCTTGTCAAAGAACACTGAAGCTTTCTTT. Its translation: CASSLSKNTEAFF.

This clone was counted a few times. The genes are TRBV11-2 and TRBJ2-2; 9 bases line up with TRBD1. The CDR3 is 15 residues long. The V gene's germline CDR1 is SGHAT and CDR2 FQNNGV. V lost 6 bases to trimming and J lost 6 bases; unmatched junction nucleotides: 8. For the CDR3, the DNA is TGTGCCAGCAGGCTGGACAGGGGAGTTTCCGGGGAGCTGTTTTTT. It yields the protein CASRLDRGVSGELFF.

J is TRBJ1-3 and V is TRBV11-3; 7 bases agree with TRBD1. The CDR3 is made up of 16 amino acids. V was clipped by 5 bases and J by 2 bases; unmatched bases: 9. Germline V gene sequence: CDR1 SGHNT, CDR2 YENEEA. For the CDR3, the DNA is TGTGCCAGCAGCCCCCGAGGGACAGTGACTGGAAACACCATATATTTT. Translation: CASSPRGTVTGNTIYF. The full variable domain, rest sourced from reference TRBV11-3 and TRBJ1-3, is EAGVVQSPRYKIIEKKQPVAFWCNPISGHNTLYWYLQNLGQGPELLIRYENEEAVDDSQLPKDRFSAERLKGVDSTLKIQPAELGDSAVYLCASSPRGTVTGNTIYFGEGSWLTVV.

This chain uses TRBV18 with TRBJ1-2, with unresolved D. The V gene's germline CDR1 is KGHSH and CDR2 LQKENI. The V gene lost 5 bases and the J gene lost 4 bases, with 17 bases spanning the gap. This CDR3 comprises 15 residues. The CDR3 coding sequence is TGTGCCAGCTCAAAAGTTGTAGGCCGAGGCTATGGCTACACCTTC. Its translation is CASSKVVGRGYGYTF. The variable domain in full, completed from reference TRBV18 and TRBJ1-2, reads NAGVMQNPRHLVRRRGQEARLRCSPMKGHSHVYWYRQLPEEGLKFMVYLQKENIIDESGMPKERFSAEFPKEGPSILRIQQVVRGDSAAYFCASSKVVGRGYGYTFGSGTRLTVV.